The 23 T cell receptor beta chains below were found in one sample sequenced in a study of cytomegalovirus exposure and HLA in healthy donors. With 60 Vbeta and 13 Jbeta primers, the PCR was carried out. The protocol was immunoSEQ multiplex PCR, while the TCRdb copy is restricted to in-frame clones and leaves out a portion. Of some 180,000 clones in the sample, roughly 80% were seen once. Sequencing was performed on PBMCs. These receptors were collected from a man in his forties or fifties in good health and CMV-seronegative.

This chain links TRBV7-9 with TRBJ1-1; D possibly corresponds to TRBD1 (5 bases). The ends were cut back, 5 bases at V and 5 bases at J, with 21 bases in the middle. This CDR3 has 16 residues. CDR1 and CDR2 (germline): SEHNR, FQNEAQ (reference sequence). The CDR3 DNA reads TGTGCCAGCAGCCCCCCCTCTTCAGGGTATAGAACTGAAGCTTTCTTT. Its translation: CASSPPSSGYRTEAFF.

V usage is TRBV7-3 and J usage is TRBJ2-3; 8 nucleotides align to TRBD2. After removal of 8 bases from V and 3 bases from J, the junction contained 10 bases not matched to a gene. This CDR3 is 15 amino acids long. The germline V gene has CDR1 SGHTA and CDR2 FQGTGA. The CDR3 protein is CASGQSGRGTDTQYF. The CDR3 region has the DNA TGTGCCAGCGGACAAAGCGGGAGAGGGACAGATACGCAGTATTTT.

The chain recombines TRBV4-3 with TRBJ2-7; a weak D match, TRBD1 (5 bases). The length of the CDR3 is 14 residues. The V gene lost 3 bases and the J gene lost 5 bases, with 14 bases spanning the gap. CDR1 and CDR2 from the germline V gene are LGHNA and YSLEER. CDR3 bases: TGCGCCAGCAGCCACATGGACAAGCGCGACGAGCAGTACTTC. It encodes CASSHMDKRDEQYF.

The rearrangement links TRBV6-5 to TRBJ2-2; 7 positions match TRBD2. Unmatched junction bases numbered 2, after V lost 3 bases and J lost 4 bases. CDR3 length: 14 amino acids. Germline CDR1 is MNHEY and CDR2 is SVGAGI. In DNA form, the CDR3 reads TGTGCCAGCAGTTATCTAGCGGCCACCGGGGAGCTGTTTTTT. It encodes CASSYLAATGELFF.

The chain links TRBV28 to TRBJ2-6, with a tentative D call TRBD2 (6 bases). From germline, CDR1 is MDHEN and CDR2 SYDVKM. This CDR3 is built from 16 residues. Trimming took 5 bases from V and 0 from J, leaving 11 bases between them. In DNA, the CDR3 is TGTGCCAGCAGTCCAGGAGGGAGCTCTGGGGCCAACGTCCTGACTTTC. It yields the protein CASSPGGSSGANVLTF.

This sequence joins TRBV2 and TRBJ2-7, with 10 bases fitting TRBD2. J was trimmed by 3 bases and V by 7 bases; bases with no gene match: 3. Per germline, CDR1 SNHLY and CDR2 FYNNEI. This CDR3 is 13 amino acids long. The CDR3 coding sequence is TGTGCCAGCAACCTAGCGGGAGTCTACGAGCAGTACTTC. Translated, it gives CASNLAGVYEQYF.

The chain employs TRBV4-1 and TRBJ2-1, with 11 bases identical to TRBD2. The germline gives CDR1 MGHRA, CDR2 YSYEKL. The CDR3 contains 16 residues. V lost 2 bases to trimming and J lost 6 bases; unmatched junction nucleotides: 6. The CDR3 loop reads CASSQLAGGELNEQFF. In DNA form, the CDR3 reads TGCGCCAGCAGCCAACTAGCGGGAGGAGAACTCAATGAGCAGTTCTTC.

The V and J genes are TRBV19 and TRBJ1-4; TRBD1 aligns across 9 bases. Trimming took 6 bases from V and 0 from J; bases not matched to a gene: 2. Germline lookup yields CDR1 LNHDA and CDR2 SQIVND (reference sequence). The CDR3 totals 15 residues. In nucleotides, the CDR3 is TGTGCCAGTAGGGACAGGGGTGCAACTAATGAAAAACTGTTTTTT. Translation gives CASRDRGATNEKLFF.

In its sample, this clone was seen once. The chain combines TRBV4-2 with TRBJ2-7, with 11 bases fitting TRBD1. The CDR3 has 15 amino acids. V gave up 6 bases and J gave up 5 bases; unmatched junction bases: 9. The germline V gene encodes CDR1 LGHNA and CDR2 YNFKEQ. The CDR3 sequence: CASRLRGQGVHEQYF. CDR3 bases: TGTGCCAGCAGGCTCCGGGGACAGGGGGTCCACGAGCAGTACTTC.

V usage is TRBV6-5 and J usage is TRBJ1-2, with D perhaps TRBD1 (6 bases). Germline CDR1 MNHEY, CDR2 SVGAGI. Trimming took 5 bases from V and 4 from J, leaving 17 bases between them. There are 15 residues in the CDR3. CDR3 bases: TGTGCCAGCAGTCCATCCACAAGGGGGTCCTATGGCTACACCTTC. This encodes CASSPSTRGSYGYTF.

The J gene is TRBJ2-5, the V gene TRBV5-4; 8 bases align to TRBD1. Trimming took 5 bases from V and 5 from J; bases not matched to a gene: 14. The CDR3 is made up of 16 amino acids. CDR1 and CDR2 from the germline V gene are SGHNT and YYREEE (reference sequence). CDR3 residues: CASRRAGGRTGETQYF. The DNA of the CDR3 is TGTGCCAGCAGACGGGCAGGGGGCCGAACCGGGGAGACCCAGTACTTC.

This rearrangement joins TRBV5-1 to TRBJ2-2; 8 positions match TRBD1. V shed 4 bases and J 3 bases; nucleotides not matched to a gene: 5. The CDR3 has 15 amino acids. Germline-derived CDR1 and CDR2 are SGHRS and YFSETQ. The CDR3 sequence is CASSVDRADTGELFF. The CDR3 bases are TGCGCCAGCAGCGTGGACAGGGCAGACACCGGGGAGCTGTTTTTT.

This chain joins TRBV5-4 and TRBJ2-5; D remains unclear. Germline V gene data show CDR1 as SGHNT and CDR2 as YYREEE (reference sequence). Deletions cut 1 base from V and 5 bases from J, with 6 bases between. This CDR3 comprises 12 residues. CDR3 nucleotides: TGTGCCAGCAGCTTGCCCTCGGAGACCCAGTACTTC. Encoded protein: CASSLPSETQYF.

The chain recombines TRBV28 with TRBJ2-2; 7 positions match TRBD1. The germline CDR1 and CDR2 sequences are MDHEN and SYDVKM. The CDR3 runs to 14 residues. With V trimmed by 3 bases and J by 5 bases, 3 bases remained unmatched. CDR3 sequence: CASSLSRGTGELFF. The CDR3 coding sequence is TGTGCCAGCAGTTTGTCCAGGGGGACCGGGGAGCTGTTTTTT.

The chain is built from TRBV18 and TRBJ2-7; perhaps TRBD1 as D (6 bases). The V and J ends lost 5 bases and 7 bases respectively, with 12 bases between them. The CDR3 has 12 residues. Germline V gene sequence: CDR1 KGHSH, CDR2 LQKENI. The CDR3 DNA reads TGTGCCAGCTCATACGACAGGTATGAGCAGTACTTC. This gives the protein CASSYDRYEQYF.

The chain recombines TRBV5-6 with TRBJ2-3; 14 bases match TRBD2. CDR1 and CDR2 (germline): SGHDT, YYEEEE. This CDR3 comprises 15 residues. Trimming removed 4 bases from V and 6 bases from J; junction bases left unmatched: 4. The CDR3 reads CASSRRTSGGDTQYF. The CDR3 coding sequence is TGTGCCAGCAGCCGGAGGACTAGCGGGGGGGATACGCAGTATTTT.

This chain connects TRBV15 to TRBJ2-7, with TRBD1 as a possible D gene (6 bases). Per the germline V gene, CDR1 is LNHNV and CDR2 is YYDKDF (reference sequence). The germline V and J ends were trimmed by 5 bases and 2 bases, with 13 bases remaining between them. The CDR3 loop spans 14 amino acids. The CDR3 here is CATSHYQGPYEQYF. CDR3 nucleotides: TGTGCCACCAGCCATTATCAGGGGCCCTACGAGCAGTACTTC.

J is TRBJ2-5 and V is TRBV7-8, with 10 bases lining up with TRBD2. The germline CDR1 and CDR2 sequences are SGHVS and FQNEAQ. The CDR3 has 14 amino acids. V shed 7 bases, J shed 5 bases, and the junction held 7 bases outside the gene matches. The CDR3 here is CASIISGGTETQYF. The CDR3 coding sequence is TGTGCCAGCATTATTAGCGGGGGGACCGAGACCCAGTACTTC.

The chain carries TRBV5-6 and TRBJ1-1; D gene uncertain. From germline, CDR1 is SGHDT and CDR2 YYEEEE. There are 11 residues in the CDR3. Trimming pared 3 bases from V and 6 bases from J, leaving 6 bases between. The CDR3 loop is CASSWRAEAFF. In DNA, the CDR3 is TGTGCCAGCAGCTGGAGGGCTGAAGCTTTCTTT.

The chain recombines TRBV29-1 with TRBJ1-2; 7 bases match TRBD1. The CDR3 length is 12 residues. Germline CDR1 and CDR2: SQVTM and ANQGSEA. With 7 bases clipped from V and 4 bases from J, the junction kept 6 bases outside the gene matches. DNA of the CDR3: TGCAGCGCAGGGGGATTAGCCTATGGCTACACCTTC. This encodes CSAGGLAYGYTF.

In the case of this clone: Mismatch with germline at one junction end may stem from a read error. The chain couples TRBV7-7 to TRBJ2-5, with TRBD2 matching 11 bases. Germline V gives CDR1 SSHAT, CDR2 FNYEAQ (reference sequence). The CDR3 extends over 18 amino acids. CDR3 region: CASSPVLAGGLIQETQYF. In nucleotides, the CDR3 is TGTGCTAGCAGCCCAGTCCTAGCGGGGGGACTTATACAAGAGACCCAGTACTTC.

The rearrangement joins TRBV2 to TRBJ2-7, with TRBD1 matching 7 bases. The germline V gene has CDR1 SNHLY and CDR2 FYNNEI. With V trimmed by 8 bases and J by 2 bases, 6 bases remained unmatched. The CDR3 is 13 amino acids. CDR3 in amino acids: CASFTGTAYEQYF. CDR3 nucleotide sequence: TGTGCCAGCTTTACCGGGACAGCCTACGAGCAGTACTTC. Full variable domain (outside the CDR3, taken from reference TRBV2 and TRBJ2-7): EPEVTQTPSHQVTQMGQEVILRCVPISNHLYFYWYRQILGQKVEFLVSFYNNEISEKSEIFDDQFSVERPDGSNFTLKIRSTKLEDSAMYFCASFTGTAYEQYFGPGTRLTVT.

The chain recombines TRBV2 with TRBJ1-3; perhaps TRBD1 as D (6 bases). Germline V gene lookup returns CDR1 SNHLY and CDR2 FYNNEI. Trimming shortened V by 7 bases and J by 1 base, and 11 bases separated the two germline ends. The CDR3 covers 14 residues. The chain's CDR3 is CASTYRESGNTIYF. Written as DNA, the CDR3 is TGTGCCAGCACTTACAGGGAGTCTGGAAACACCATATATTTT.